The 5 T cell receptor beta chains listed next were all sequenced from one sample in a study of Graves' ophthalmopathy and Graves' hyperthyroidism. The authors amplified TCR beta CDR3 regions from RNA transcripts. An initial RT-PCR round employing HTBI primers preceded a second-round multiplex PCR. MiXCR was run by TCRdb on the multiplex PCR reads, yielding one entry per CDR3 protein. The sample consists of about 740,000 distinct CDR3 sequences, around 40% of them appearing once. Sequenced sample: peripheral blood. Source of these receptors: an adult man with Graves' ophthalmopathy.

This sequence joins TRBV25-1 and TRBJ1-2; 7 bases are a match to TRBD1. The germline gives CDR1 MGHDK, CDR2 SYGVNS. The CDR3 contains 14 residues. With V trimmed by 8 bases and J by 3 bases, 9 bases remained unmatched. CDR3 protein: CASLLYRGDYGYTF. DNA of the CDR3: TGTGCCAGCCTACTTTACAGGGGCGACTATGGCTACACCTTC.

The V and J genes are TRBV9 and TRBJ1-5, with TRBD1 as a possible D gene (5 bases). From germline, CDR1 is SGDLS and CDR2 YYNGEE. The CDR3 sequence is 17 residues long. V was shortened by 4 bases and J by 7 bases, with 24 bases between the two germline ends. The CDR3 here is CASSLIGIPGPGQPQHF. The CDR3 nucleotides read TGTGCCAGCAGCTTAATCGGGATTCCGGGACCCGGCCAGCCCCAGCATTTT.

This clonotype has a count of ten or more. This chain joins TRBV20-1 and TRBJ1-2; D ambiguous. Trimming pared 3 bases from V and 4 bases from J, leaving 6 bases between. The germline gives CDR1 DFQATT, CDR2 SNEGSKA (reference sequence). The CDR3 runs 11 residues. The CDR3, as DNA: TGCAGTGCTAGCCGGAGCTATGGCTACACCTTC. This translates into CSASRSYGYTF.

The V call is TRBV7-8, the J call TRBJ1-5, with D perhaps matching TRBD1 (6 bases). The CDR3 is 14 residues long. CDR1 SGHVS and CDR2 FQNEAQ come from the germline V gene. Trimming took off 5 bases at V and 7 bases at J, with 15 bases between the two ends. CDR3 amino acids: CASSPGRGRQPQHF. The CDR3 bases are TGTGCCAGCAGCCCGGGCAGGGGAAGGCAGCCCCAGCATTTT.

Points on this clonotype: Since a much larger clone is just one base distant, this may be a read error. This CDR3 reads CSARQNCEQYF. In nucleotides, the CDR3 is TGCAGTGCTCGACAAAACTGCGAGCAGTACTTC. This chain links TRBV20-1 with TRBJ2-7; no definite D call. The CDR3 totals 11 residues. Per the germline V gene, CDR1 is DFQATT and CDR2 is SNEGSKA (reference sequence). Trimming removed 5 bases at V and 6 bases at J, with 11 bases between.